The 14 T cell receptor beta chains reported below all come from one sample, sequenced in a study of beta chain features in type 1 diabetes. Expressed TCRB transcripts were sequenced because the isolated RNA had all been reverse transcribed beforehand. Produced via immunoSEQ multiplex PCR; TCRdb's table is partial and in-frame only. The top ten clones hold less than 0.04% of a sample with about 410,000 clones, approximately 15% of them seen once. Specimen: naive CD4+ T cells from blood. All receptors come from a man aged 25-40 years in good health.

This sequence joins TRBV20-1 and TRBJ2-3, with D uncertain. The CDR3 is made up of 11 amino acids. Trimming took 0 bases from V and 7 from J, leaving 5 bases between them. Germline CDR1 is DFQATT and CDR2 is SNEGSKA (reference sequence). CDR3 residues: CSARDGYTQYF. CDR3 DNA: TGCAGTGCTAGAGATGGGTATACGCAGTATTTT.

The CDR3 sequence is CASSLGGENRETQYF. The CDR3 DNA reads as TGTGCCAGCAGCTTAGGCGGGGAGAACCGGGAGACCCAGTACTTC. The V and J genes are TRBV7-2 and TRBJ2-5, with a possible D match to TRBD2 (6 bases). Germline V gives CDR1 SGHTA, CDR2 FQGNSA. This CDR3 has 15 amino acids. Trimming pared 1 base from V and 5 bases from J, leaving 14 bases between.

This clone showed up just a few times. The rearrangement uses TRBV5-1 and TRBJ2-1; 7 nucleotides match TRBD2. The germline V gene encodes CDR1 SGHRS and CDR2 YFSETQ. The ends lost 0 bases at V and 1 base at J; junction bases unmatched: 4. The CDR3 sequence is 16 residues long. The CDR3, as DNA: TGCGCCAGCAGCTTGGCCCCTAGCGGTTCCTACAATGAGCAGTTCTTC. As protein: CASSLAPSGSYNEQFF.

The CDR3: CSVAFGDSNQPQHF. The CDR3 DNA sequence: TGCAGCGTTGCTTTCGGCGATAGCAATCAGCCCCAGCATTTT. V gene TRBV29-1 combines with J gene TRBJ1-5; D uncertain. The CDR3 is 14 amino acids. V lost 4 bases and J lost 0, with 10 bases in between. Germline V gene lookup returns CDR1 SQVTM and CDR2 ANQGSEA.

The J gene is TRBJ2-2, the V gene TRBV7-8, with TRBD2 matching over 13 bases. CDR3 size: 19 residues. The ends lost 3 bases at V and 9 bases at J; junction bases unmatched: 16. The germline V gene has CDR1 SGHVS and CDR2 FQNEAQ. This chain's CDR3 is CASSLRLAGGYQEGRELFF. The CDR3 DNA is TGTGCCAGCAGCTTGAGACTAGCGGGAGGATACCAGGAGGGCAGGGAGCTGTTTTTT. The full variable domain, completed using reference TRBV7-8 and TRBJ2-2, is GAGVSQSPRYKVAKRGQDVALRCDPISGHVSLFWYQQALGQGPEFLTYFQNEAQLDKSGLPSDRFFAERPEGSVSTLKIQRTQQEDSAVYLCASSLRLAGGYQEGRELFFGEGSRLTVL.

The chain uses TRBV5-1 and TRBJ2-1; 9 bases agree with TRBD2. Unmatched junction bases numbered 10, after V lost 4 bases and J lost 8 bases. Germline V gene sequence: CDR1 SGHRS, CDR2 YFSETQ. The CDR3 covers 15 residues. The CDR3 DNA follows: TGCGCCAGCAGCATCGGACTAGCGAGAGGTTATGAGCAGTTCTTC. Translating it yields CASSIGLARGYEQFF.

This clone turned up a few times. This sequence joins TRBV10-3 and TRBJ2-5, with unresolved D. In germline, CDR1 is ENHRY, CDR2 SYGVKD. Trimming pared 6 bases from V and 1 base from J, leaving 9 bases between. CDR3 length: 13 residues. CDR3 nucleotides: TGTGCCATCAGCAAGGACCCCCAAGAGACCCAGTACTTC. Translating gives CAISKDPQETQYF.

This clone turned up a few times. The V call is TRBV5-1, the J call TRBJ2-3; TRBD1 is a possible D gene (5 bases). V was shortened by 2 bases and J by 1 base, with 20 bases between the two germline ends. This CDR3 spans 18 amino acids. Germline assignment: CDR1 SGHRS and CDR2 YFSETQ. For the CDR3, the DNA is TGCGCCAGCAGCTTACACTACAGGCGACGAACTGGCACAGATACGCAGTATTTT. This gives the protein CASSLHYRRRTGTDTQYF.

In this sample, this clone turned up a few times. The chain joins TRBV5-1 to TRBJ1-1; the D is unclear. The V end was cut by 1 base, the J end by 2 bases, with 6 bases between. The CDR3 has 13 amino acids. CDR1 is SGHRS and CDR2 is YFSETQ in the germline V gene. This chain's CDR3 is CASSLSVNTEAFF. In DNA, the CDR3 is TGCGCCAGCAGCTTGTCAGTAAACACTGAAGCTTTCTTT.

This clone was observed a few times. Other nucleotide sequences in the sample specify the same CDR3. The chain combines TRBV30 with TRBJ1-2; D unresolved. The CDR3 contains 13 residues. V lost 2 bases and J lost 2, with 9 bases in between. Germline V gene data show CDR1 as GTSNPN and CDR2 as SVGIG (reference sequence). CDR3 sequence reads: CAWSTGQNYGYTF. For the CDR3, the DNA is TGTGCCTGGAGTACGGGTCAAAACTATGGCTACACCTTC.

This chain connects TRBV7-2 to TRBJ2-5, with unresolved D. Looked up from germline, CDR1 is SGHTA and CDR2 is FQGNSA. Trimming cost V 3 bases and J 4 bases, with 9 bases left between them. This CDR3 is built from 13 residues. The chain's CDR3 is CASSLVKGETQYF. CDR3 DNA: TGTGCCAGCAGCTTGGTAAAGGGAGAGACCCAGTACTTC.

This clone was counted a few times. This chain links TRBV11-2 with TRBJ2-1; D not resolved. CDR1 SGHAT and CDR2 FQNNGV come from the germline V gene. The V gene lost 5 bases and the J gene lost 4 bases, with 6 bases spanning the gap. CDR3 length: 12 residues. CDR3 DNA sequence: TGTGCCAGCAGCCTCGGATACAATGAGCAGTTCTTC. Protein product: CASSLGYNEQFF.

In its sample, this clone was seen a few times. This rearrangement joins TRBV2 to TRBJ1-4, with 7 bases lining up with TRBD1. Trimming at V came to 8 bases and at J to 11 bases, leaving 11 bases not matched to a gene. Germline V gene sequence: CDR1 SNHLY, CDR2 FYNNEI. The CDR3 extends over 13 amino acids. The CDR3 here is CASREEGAGKLFF. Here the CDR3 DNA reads TGTGCCAGCCGGGAAGAGGGGGCTGGGAAACTGTTTTTT.

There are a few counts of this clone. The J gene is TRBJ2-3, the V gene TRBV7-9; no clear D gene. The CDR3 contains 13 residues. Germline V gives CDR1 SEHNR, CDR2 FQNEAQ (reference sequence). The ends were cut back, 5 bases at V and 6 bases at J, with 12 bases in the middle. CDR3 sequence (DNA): TGTGCCAGCAGCGTTTCTCTTGGTGATACGCAGTATTTT. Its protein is CASSVSLGDTQYF.